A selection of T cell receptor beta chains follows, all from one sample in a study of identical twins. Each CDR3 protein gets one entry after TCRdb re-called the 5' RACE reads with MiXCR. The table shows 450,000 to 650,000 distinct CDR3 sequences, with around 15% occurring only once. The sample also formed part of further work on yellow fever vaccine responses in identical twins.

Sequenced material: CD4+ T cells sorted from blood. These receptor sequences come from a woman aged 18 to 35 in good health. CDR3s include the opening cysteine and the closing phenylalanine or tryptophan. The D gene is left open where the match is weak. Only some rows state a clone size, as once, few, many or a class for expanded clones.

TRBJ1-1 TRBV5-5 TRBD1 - TGTGCCAGCAACCTTGGGACAGGGAAGAGAGCAAACACTGAAGCTTTCTTT CASNLGTGKRANTEAFF
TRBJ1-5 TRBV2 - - TGTGCCGGATCAAGGGGAACCAATCAGCCCCAGCATTTT CAGSRGTNQPQHF
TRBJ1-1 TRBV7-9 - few TGTGCCAGCAGACCTACGGTCCAGGACGCTGAAGCTTTCTTT CASRPTVQDAEAFF
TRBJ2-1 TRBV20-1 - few TGCCTCGCCCTGGGGGGGGCCGGGAACAATGAGCAGTTCTTC CLALGGAGNNEQFF
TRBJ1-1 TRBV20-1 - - TGCAGTGCTCTCCTAGGGGCAAGGACTGAAGCTTTCTTT CSALLGARTEAFF
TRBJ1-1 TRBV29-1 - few TGCAGCGTGGCACCGGGGTTCGAAGCTTTCTTT CSVAPGFEAFF
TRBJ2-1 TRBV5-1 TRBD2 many TGCGCCAGCAAACCCAAGGACGGGGGGTACAATGAGCAGTTCTTC CASKPKDGGYNEQFF
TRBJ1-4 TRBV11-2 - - TGTGCCAGCAGCTGGGGAAGGGTTGGTGAAAAACTGTTTTTT CASSWGRVGEKLFF
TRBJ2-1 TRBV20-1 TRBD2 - TGCAGTGCTTTTAGCGGGAGAGACATCTTC CSAFSGRDIF
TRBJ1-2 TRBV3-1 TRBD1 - TGTGCCAGCAGCCAAGAAAGGACAGGGGCGGATGGCTACACCTTC CASSQERTGADGYTF
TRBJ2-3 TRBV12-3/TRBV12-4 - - TGTGCCAGCAGTTCCCCCACCCACGATACGCAGTATTTT CASSSPTHDTQYF
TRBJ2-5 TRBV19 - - TGTGCCAGTAGTATCGCCAGGGGTGCGCGCGAGACCCAGTACTTC CASSIARGARETQYF
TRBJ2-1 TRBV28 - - TGTGCCAGCAGTTACCGTCCAAACCTCTCGAACAATGAGCAGTTCTTC CASSYRPNLSNNEQFF
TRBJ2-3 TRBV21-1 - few TGTGCCAGCAGCCCCCGACTAGCGGGACCCACAGATACGCAGTATTTT CASSPRLAGPTDTQYF
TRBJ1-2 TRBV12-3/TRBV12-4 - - TGTGCCAGCAAGTCGAGGGGTTTGGGCTACACCTTC CASKSRGLGYTF
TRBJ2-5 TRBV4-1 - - TGCGCCAGCAGCTCGGGACTTTCACAAGAGACCCAGTACTTC CASSSGLSQETQYF
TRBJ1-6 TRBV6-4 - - TGTGCCAGCAGTGACGGGCAAGATCAGCACCCACCCCTCCACTTT CASSDGQDQHPPLHF
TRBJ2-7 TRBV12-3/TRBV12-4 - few TGTGCCAGCAGGCACAGGGATTCCTACGAGCAGTACTTC CASRHRDSYEQYF
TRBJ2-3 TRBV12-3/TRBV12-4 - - TGTGCCAGCAGGCAACCGGGGCGTAAAACGGATACGCAGTATTTT CASRQPGRKTDTQYF
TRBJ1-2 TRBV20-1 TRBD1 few TGCAGTGCTAGTGGTCAGGGGGCAGGGGGCTACACCTTC CSASGQGAGGYTF
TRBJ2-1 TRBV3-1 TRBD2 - TGTGCCAGCAGCCGAAACCCGGGACTAGCGGGAAGTGAGCAGTTCTTC CASSRNPGLAGSEQFF
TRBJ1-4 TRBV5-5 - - TGTGCCAGCAGCTCGCTCGGATTGGGGAACGGGGAAAAACTGTTTTTT CASSSLGLGNGEKLFF
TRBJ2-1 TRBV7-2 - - TGTGCCAGCAGCTTTGTAATAGAGCAGTTCTTC CASSFVIEQFF
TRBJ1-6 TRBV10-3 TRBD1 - TGTGCCGCAACAGGGGGCTATTATTCCGATAATTCACCCCTCCACTTT CAATGGYYSDNSPLHF
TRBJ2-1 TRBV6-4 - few TGTGCCAGCAGTGCCTCGGGGTATGGGGACCCGCAGTTCTTC CASSASGYGDPQFF
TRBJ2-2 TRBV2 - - TGTGCCAGCAGTGTTAGCGGAGTCTCGAACACCGGGGAGCTGTTTTTT CASSVSGVSNTGELFF
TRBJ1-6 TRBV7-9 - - TGTGCCAGCAGCTTCGGGACAAATAATTCACCCCTCCACTTT CASSFGTNNSPLHF
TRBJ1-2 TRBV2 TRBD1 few TGTGCCAGCAGACTATCCGGGACAGTCGCTTATGGCTACACCTTC CASRLSGTVAYGYTF
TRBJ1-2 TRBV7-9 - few TGTGCCAGCAGCTTCTGGACAGACTATGGCTACACCTTC CASSFWTDYGYTF
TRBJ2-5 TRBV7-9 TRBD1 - TGTGCCAGCAGCCCCCGGACAGGACAGGGGTATGAGACCCAGTACTTC CASSPRTGQGYETQYF
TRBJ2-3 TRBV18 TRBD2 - TGTGCCAGCTCACCGAAGGAGACTAGCGGAAGGGCAGATACGCAGTATTTT CASSPKETSGRADTQYF
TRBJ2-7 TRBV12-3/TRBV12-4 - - TGTGCCAGCAGTTTTCAGGCTTCCTACGAGCAGTACTTC CASSFQASYEQYF
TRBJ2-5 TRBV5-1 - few TGCGCCAGCAGCTTGGGGCTTAGGGGGGTCACGGAGACCCAGTACTTC CASSLGLRGVTETQYF
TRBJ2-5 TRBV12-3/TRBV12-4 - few TGTGCCAGCAGTTTAGGAAAGGGAAACACCCAAGAGACCCAGTACTTC CASSLGKGNTQETQYF
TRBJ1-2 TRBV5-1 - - TGCGCCAGCAGTTTCACCAACAGCCCCCTCTATGGCTACACCTTC CASSFTNSPLYGYTF
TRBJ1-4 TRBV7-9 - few TGTGCCAGCAGCTTAGAGGGCAGGGGATCGGGGAATGAAAAACTGTTTTTT CASSLEGRGSGNEKLFF
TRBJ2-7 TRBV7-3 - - TGTGCCAGCAGCCCACCTGACAGAGGTGGGGAGCAGTACTTC CASSPPDRGGEQYF
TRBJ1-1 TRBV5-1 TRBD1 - TGCGCCAGCAGCTCCCCCAGGGGGCGGAACACTGAAGCTTTCTTT CASSSPRGRNTEAFF
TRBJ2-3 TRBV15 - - TGTGCCACCAGCAGAGGAGGGGGAGGGGGCACAGATACGCAGTATTTT CATSRGGGGGTDTQYF
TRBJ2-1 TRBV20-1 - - TGCAGTGCTGCCGGGACGGACGCATACAATGAGCAGTTCTTC CSAAGTDAYNEQFF
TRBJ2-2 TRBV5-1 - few TGCGCCAGCAGCTTGCAAGATCGAACCGGGGAGCTGTTTTTT CASSLQDRTGELFF
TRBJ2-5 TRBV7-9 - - TGTGCCAGCAGCTTAATTTCGGGTCCCGGAGAGACCCAGTACTTC CASSLISGPGETQYF
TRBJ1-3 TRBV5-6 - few TGTGCCAGCAGCTTGGAGGGGTTCCGGAACTCTGGAAACACCATATATTTT CASSLEGFRNSGNTIYF
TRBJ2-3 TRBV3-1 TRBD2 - TGTGCCCGCAGCAGAAGGATACTAGCGGGGGGAGTCACAGATACGCAGTATTTT CARSRRILAGGVTDTQYF
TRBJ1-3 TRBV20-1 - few TGCAGTGCTAGAGATCCCAGGGGATTAGGAAACACCATATATTTT CSARDPRGLGNTIYF